This TCR beta chain stems from a study of regulatory T cells in long-lasting Graves disease. The TCR beta library used iRepertoire HTBI primers with Arm-PCR amplification of CDR3. MiXCR, applied by TCRdb to the multiplex PCR reads, yields one record per CDR3 protein. Of some 500,000 distinct CDR3 sequences in the sample, approximately 13% were seen once. Time point: newly diagnosed GD, antithyroid drugs for less than 3 months. PBMCs provided the RNA from which the TCR library was made. To note about this clonotype: One junction end does not reproduce the germline sequence, and a read error may be involved.

CDR3 size: 16 residues. Per germline, CDR1 KGHDR and CDR2 SFDVKD. The sample was also linked to a second study, of T cells in Graves' hyperthyroidism and ophthalmopathy. This second report adds: In patients aged 18 to 65, hyperthyroidism was newly diagnosed, with duration under 2 months. Median prediction lead before ophthalmopathy onset was around 6.9 months with the model.

The specimen was peripheral blood mononuclear cells (PBMCs), collected at new diagnosis, from a patient treated with antithyroid drugs. This chain links TRBV24-1 with TRBJ2-2; 11 bases align to TRBD2. This clonotype originated in a man younger than 45 with Graves disease. The CDR3 DNA sequence: TGTGCCACCAGTGATTTTACTAGCGGGAGCACCGTGGAGCTGTTTTTT. It is translated as CATSDFTSGSTVELFF.